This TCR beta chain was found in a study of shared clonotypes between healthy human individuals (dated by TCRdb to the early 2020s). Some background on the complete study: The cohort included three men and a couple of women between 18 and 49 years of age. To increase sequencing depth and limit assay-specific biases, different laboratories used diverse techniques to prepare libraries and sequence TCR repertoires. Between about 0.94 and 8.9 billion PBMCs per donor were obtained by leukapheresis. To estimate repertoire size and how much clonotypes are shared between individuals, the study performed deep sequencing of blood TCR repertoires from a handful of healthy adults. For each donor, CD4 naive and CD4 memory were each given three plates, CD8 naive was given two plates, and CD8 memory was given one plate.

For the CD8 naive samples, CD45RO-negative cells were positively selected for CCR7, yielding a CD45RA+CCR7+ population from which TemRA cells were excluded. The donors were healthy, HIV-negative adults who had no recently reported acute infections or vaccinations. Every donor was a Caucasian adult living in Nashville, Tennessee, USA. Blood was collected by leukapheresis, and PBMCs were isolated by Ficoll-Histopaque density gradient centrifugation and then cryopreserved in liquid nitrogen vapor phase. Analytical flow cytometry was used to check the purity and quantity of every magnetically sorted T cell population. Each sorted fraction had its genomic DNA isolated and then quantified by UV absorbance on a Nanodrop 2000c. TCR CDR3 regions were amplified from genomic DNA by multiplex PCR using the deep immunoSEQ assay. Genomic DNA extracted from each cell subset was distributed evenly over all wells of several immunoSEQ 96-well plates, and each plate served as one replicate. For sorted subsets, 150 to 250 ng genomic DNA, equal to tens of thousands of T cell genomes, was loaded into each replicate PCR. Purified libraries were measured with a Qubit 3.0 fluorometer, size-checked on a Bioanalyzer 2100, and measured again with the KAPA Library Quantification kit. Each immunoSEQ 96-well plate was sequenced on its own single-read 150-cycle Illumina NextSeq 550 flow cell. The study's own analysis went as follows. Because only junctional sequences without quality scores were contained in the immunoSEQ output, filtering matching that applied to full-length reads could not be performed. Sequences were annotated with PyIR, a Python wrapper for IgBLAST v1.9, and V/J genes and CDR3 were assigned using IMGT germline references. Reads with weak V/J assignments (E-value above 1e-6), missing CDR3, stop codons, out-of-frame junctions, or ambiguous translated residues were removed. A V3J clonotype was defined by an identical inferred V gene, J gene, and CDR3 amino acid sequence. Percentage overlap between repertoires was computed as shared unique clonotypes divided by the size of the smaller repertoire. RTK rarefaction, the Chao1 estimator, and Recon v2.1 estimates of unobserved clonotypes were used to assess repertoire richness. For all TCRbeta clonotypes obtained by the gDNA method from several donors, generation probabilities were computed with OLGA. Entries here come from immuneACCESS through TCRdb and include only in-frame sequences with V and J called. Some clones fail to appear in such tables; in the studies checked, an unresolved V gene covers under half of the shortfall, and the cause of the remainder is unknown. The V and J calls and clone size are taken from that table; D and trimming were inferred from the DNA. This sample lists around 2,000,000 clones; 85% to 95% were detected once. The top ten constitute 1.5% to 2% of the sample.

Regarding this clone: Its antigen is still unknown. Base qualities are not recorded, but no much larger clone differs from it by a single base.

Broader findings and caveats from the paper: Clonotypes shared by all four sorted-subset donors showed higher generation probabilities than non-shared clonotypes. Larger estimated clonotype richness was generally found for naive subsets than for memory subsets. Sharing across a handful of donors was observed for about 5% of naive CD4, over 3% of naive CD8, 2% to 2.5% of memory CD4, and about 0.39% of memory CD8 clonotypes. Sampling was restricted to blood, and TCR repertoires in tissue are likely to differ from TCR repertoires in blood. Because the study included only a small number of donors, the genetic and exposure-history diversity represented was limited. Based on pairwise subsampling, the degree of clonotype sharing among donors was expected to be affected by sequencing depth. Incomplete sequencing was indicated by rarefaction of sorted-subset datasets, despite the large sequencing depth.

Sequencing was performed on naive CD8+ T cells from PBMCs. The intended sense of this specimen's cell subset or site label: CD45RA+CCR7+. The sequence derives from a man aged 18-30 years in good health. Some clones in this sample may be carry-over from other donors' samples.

The CDR3 has the sequence CASSESREQYF. The base sequence is TGTGCCAGCAGTGAGAGTAGGGAGCAGTACTTC. The V and J genes are TRBV28 and TRBJ2-7, with no confident D gene call. The cysteine opens and the phenylalanine closes a CDR3 of 11 amino acids. The kept DNA is CDR3 alone, 33 bases in frame from the first base. V gives up 5 bases and J gives up 7 bases, and the segment between their germline ends measures 9 bases. The CDR1 and CDR2 encoded by the germline V gene are MDHEN and SYDVKM.